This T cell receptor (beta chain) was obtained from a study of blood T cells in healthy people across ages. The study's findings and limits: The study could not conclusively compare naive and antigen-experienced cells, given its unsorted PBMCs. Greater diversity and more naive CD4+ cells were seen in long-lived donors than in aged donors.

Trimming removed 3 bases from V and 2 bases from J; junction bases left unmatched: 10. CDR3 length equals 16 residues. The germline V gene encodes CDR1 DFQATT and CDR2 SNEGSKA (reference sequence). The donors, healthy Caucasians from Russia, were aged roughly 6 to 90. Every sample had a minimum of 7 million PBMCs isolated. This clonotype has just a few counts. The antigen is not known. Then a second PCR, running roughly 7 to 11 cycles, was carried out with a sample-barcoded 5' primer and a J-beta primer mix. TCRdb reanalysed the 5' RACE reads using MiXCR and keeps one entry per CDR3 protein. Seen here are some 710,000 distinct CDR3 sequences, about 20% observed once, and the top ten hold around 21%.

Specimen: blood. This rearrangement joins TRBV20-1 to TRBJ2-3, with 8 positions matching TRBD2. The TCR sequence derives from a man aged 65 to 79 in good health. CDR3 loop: CSARPNMRGVTDTQYF. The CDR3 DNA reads TGCAGTGCTAGGCCCAATATGCGGGGGGTCACAGATACGCAGTATTTT.